The 29 T cell receptor beta chains below come from one sample, sequenced in a study of T cells in Graves' hyperthyroidism and ophthalmopathy. There were TCR beta CDR3 regions amplified from RNA transcripts. First-round RT-PCR of the TCR CDR3 relied on the HTBI primer set. MiXCR was run by TCRdb on the multiplex PCR reads, yielding one entry per CDR3 protein. The top ten hold almost 8% of the sample, which has about 290,000 distinct CDR3 sequences, 13% seen once. The sequenced material came from blood. All receptors derive from a woman aged 25 to 39 with Graves' hyperthyroidism that later progressed to Graves' ophthalmopathy.

The genes are TRBV5-8 and TRBJ2-7; unclear D gene. V was clipped by 3 bases and J by 3 bases, with 22 bases between them. CDR1 is SGHTS and CDR2 is YDEGEE in the germline V gene. This CDR3 comprises 17 residues. DNA for the CDR3: TGTGCCAGCAGCTCTCTACCCTTCAGTTGGATTAACTACGAGCAGTACTTC. It is translated as CASSSLPFSWINYEQYF.

This rearrangement joins TRBV6-1 to TRBJ2-1; D gene uncertain. The CDR3 loop spans 12 amino acids. From germline, CDR1 is MNHNS and CDR2 SASEGT. V lost 5 bases and J 7 bases, leaving 9 bases between the germline ends. CDR3 in DNA: TGTGCCAGCAGTCTAGTGCCGAATGAGCAGTTCTTC. It specifies CASSLVPNEQFF.

Ten or more counts support this clonotype. V gene TRBV20-1 combines with J gene TRBJ1-5; D is unresolved. Trimming stripped 3 bases from V and 4 bases from J, with 16 bases between. This CDR3 is built from 15 residues. Germline V gene sequence: CDR1 DFQATT, CDR2 SNEGSKA (reference sequence). CDR3 sequence reads: CSARRKTGKNQPQHF. The DNA of the CDR3 is TGCAGTGCTAGGAGAAAGACGGGAAAAAATCAGCCCCAGCATTTT.

The rearrangement uses TRBV6-5 and TRBJ2-2; D remains ambiguous. The CDR3 is made up of 17 amino acids. V was shortened by 0 bases and J by 2 bases, with 13 bases between the two germline ends. Germline V gene data show CDR1 as MNHEY and CDR2 as SVGAGI. The chain's CDR3 is CASSYSIRQVNTGELFF. The CDR3 nucleotides are TGTGCCAGCAGTTACTCGATTCGCCAGGTCAACACCGGGGAGCTGTTTTTT.

This clonotype came up many times. The chain carries TRBV5-4 and TRBJ1-6; tentative D call: TRBD1 (5 bases). The CDR3 covers 14 residues. With 4 bases removed from V and 7 bases from J, the gap between germline ends came to 12 bases. Germline lookup yields CDR1 SGHNT and CDR2 YYREEE (reference sequence). In DNA, the CDR3 is TGTGCCAGCAGCCGGGGGACCTTAAATTCACCCCTCCACTTT. It translates to CASSRGTLNSPLHF.

This chain uses TRBV27 with TRBJ2-1; TRBD2 matches 14 bases. CDR3 length: 20 amino acids. CDR1 MNHEY and CDR2 SMNVEV come from the germline V gene (reference sequence). The trim removed 0 bases at V and 4 bases at J, leaving 11 bases unmatched. CDR3 nucleotides: TGTGCCAGCAGTTTATCGCTCTTCGGACTAGCGGGAGGCCCGTACAATGAGCAGTTCTTC. Translating it yields CASSLSLFGLAGGPYNEQFF.

This clonotype has a count of ten or more. This chain connects TRBV29-1 to TRBJ1-1; no firm D call. The germline V and J ends were trimmed by 3 bases and 3 bases, with 5 bases remaining between them. The CDR3 runs 11 residues. The germline V gene has CDR1 SQVTM and CDR2 ANQGSEA. The CDR3 nucleotides are TGCAGCGTTGATCGAGACACTGAAGCTTTCTTT. Protein sequence: CSVDRDTEAFF.

In nucleotides, the CDR3 is TGTGCCAGTAGTATAACGGCAGGGGGCGGCACCGGGGAGCTGTTTTTT. This translates into CASSITAGGGTGELFF. The V gene is TRBV19, the J gene TRBJ2-2; TRBD1 agrees at 8 bases. The V and J ends lost 2 bases and 4 bases, in that order; junction bases with no gene match: 6. CDR1 LNHDA and CDR2 SQIVND come from the germline V gene (reference sequence). The length of the CDR3 is 16 residues.

This clonotype showed up many times. The chain has TRBV20-1 and TRBJ2-7; D call uncertain. Germline assignment: CDR1 DFQATT and CDR2 SNEGSKA (reference sequence). The V end lost 6 bases, the J end lost 0 bases, and 12 bases lay between the germline ends. The CDR3 sequence is 13 residues long. CDR3 residues: CSAEGGSSYEQYF. For the CDR3, the DNA is TGCAGTGCCGAAGGCGGAAGCTCCTACGAGCAGTACTTC.

This clonotype showed up many times. V usage is TRBV7-2 and J usage is TRBJ2-1, with 7 positions matching TRBD1. The CDR3 consists of 13 residues. V lost 4 bases to trimming and J lost 6 bases; unmatched junction nucleotides: 3. CDR1 SGHTA and CDR2 FQGNSA come from the germline V gene. The CDR3 nucleotides read TGTGCCAGCAGCTCCAGACAGGGCAATGAGCAGTTCTTC. Amino acid sequence: CASSSRQGNEQFF.

The table lists this clonotype with a few counts. J is TRBJ1-1 and V is TRBV10-3; 7 nucleotides match TRBD1. Trimming took 3 bases from V and 4 from J; bases not matched to a gene: 8. Germline V gives CDR1 ENHRY, CDR2 SYGVKD. The CDR3 is 15 residues long. The CDR3 is CAISDTGVGGTEAFF. In DNA form, the CDR3 reads TGTGCCATCAGTGATACAGGGGTGGGCGGCACTGAAGCTTTCTTT.

This clonotype was detected ten times or more. The rearrangement links TRBV29-1 to TRBJ1-1; no reliable D call. Germline CDR1 and CDR2: SQVTM and ANQGSEA. Trimming stripped 1 base from V and 3 bases from J, with 6 bases between. The CDR3 spans 12 residues. CDR3 DNA sequence: TGCAGCGTTGAAGGACTGGACACTGAAGCTTTCTTT. It translates to CSVEGLDTEAFF.

This clonotype was seen many times. The chain employs TRBV19 and TRBJ2-2, with a possible D match to TRBD2 (5 bases). The CDR3 loop spans 12 amino acids. Germline-derived CDR1 and CDR2 are LNHDA and SQIVND (reference sequence). Trimming left V 10 bases short and J 7 bases short, with 13 bases between. CDR3 bases: TGTGCCACTTCCCGAGCGGTCGGGGAGCTGTTTTTT. Its translation: CATSRAVGELFF. Using reference TRBV19 and TRBJ2-2 for the parts outside the CDR3, the full variable domain is DGGITQSPKYLFRKEGQNVTLSCEQNLNHDAMYWYRQDPGQGLRLIYYSQIVNDFQKGDIAEGYSVSREKKESFPLTVTSAQKNPTAFYLCATSRAVGELFFGEGSRLTVL.

For this clonotype: Just one base apart from a much larger clone, this may be a read error. The gene calls are TRBV11-1 and TRBJ1-2; weak D call: TRBD1 (5 bases). This CDR3 has 12 amino acids. Germline V gene data show CDR1 as SGHAT and CDR2 as FQDESV (reference sequence). The V end lost 2 bases, the J end lost 10 bases, and 11 bases lay between the germline ends. The CDR3 here is CASSLNGGVYTF. The CDR3 bases are TGTGCCAGCAGCTTAAACGGGGGTGTCTACACCTTC. Based on the CDR3 plus reference TRBV11-1 and TRBJ1-2, the full variable domain is EAEVAQSPRYKITEKSQAVAFWCDPISGHATLYWYRQILGQGPELLVQFQDESVVDDSQLPKDRFSAERLKGVDSTLKIQPAELGDSAMYLCASSLNGGVYTFGSGTRLTVV.

This clonotype has at least ten counts. This chain links TRBV7-2 with TRBJ2-5, with D perhaps assigned TRBD1 or TRBD2 (6 bases each). Germline-derived CDR1 and CDR2 are SGHTA and FQGNSA. Trimming left V 5 bases short and J 3 bases short, with 13 bases between. This CDR3 spans 14 amino acids. This CDR3 is CASSLTRGKETQYF. CDR3 nucleotide sequence: TGTGCCAGCAGCCTGACTAGGGGGAAAGAGACCCAGTACTTC.

This clonotype was detected ten times or more. The rearrangement joins TRBV28 to TRBJ1-2; the D gene is possibly TRBD1 (5 bases). The germline V gene encodes CDR1 MDHEN and CDR2 SYDVKM. The CDR3 is made up of 16 amino acids. V lost 1 base, J lost 6 bases, and 18 bases lay in between. This CDR3 is CASSLSNRQGVHGYTF. Written as DNA, the CDR3 is TGTGCCAGCAGTTTATCCAACCGACAAGGGGTGCATGGCTACACCTTC.

This clonotype was seen at least ten times. The chain carries TRBV29-1 and TRBJ2-5, with D possibly being TRBD2 (6 bases). Per germline, CDR1 SQVTM and CDR2 ANQGSEA. V was clipped by 8 bases and J by 5 bases, with 15 bases between them. This CDR3 is built from 12 residues. CDR3: CSTRLEGETQYF. DNA of the CDR3: TGCAGCACCAGACTGGAGGGTGAGACCCAGTACTTC.

This clonotype occurred once. J is TRBJ1-4 and V is TRBV11-2; TRBD1 matches 8 bases. Looked up from germline, CDR1 is SGHAT and CDR2 is FQNNGV. V dropped 0 bases and J dropped 4; count of bases not matched to a gene: 4. The CDR3 totals 16 residues. CDR3 amino acids: CASSLEQDRVNEKLFF. CDR3 DNA: TGTGCCAGCAGCTTAGAACAGGACAGGGTTAATGAAAAACTGTTTTTT.

The rearrangement uses TRBV24-1 and TRBJ2-3; perhaps TRBD2 as D (5 bases). Trimming shortened V by 0 bases and J by 4 bases, and 13 bases separated the two germline ends. CDR1 is KGHDR and CDR2 is SFDVKD in the germline V gene. The CDR3 has 16 residues. CDR3 amino acids: CATSDLTGIPPDTQYF. CDR3 bases: TGTGCCACCAGTGATTTGACGGGAATCCCCCCAGATACGCAGTATTTT.

This chain joins TRBV4-1 and TRBJ2-5, with 10 bases that match TRBD2. The CDR3 length is 20 residues. Per germline, CDR1 MGHRA and CDR2 YSYEKL. The V gene end was trimmed by 0 bases and the J gene end by 3 bases; junction bases not matched to a gene: 16. The CDR3 DNA reads as TGCGCCAGCAGCCAAGATCTAGAAGCGGGGGGGCCGATTAGTAAAGAGACCCAGTACTTC. This sequence encodes CASSQDLEAGGPISKETQYF.

This clonotype was seen only a few times. The rearrangement links TRBV25-1 to TRBJ2-3; D gene unclear. Germline CDR1 reads MGHDK; CDR2 reads SYGVNS. V dropped 4 bases and J dropped 5 bases, with 7 bases sitting between them. The CDR3 consists of 12 residues. The CDR3 reads CASSVVGDTQYF. CDR3 bases: TGTGCCAGCAGTGTGGTCGGAGATACGCAGTATTTT.

This clonotype occurred many times. The CDR3 loop is CSAGPQVSDTQYF. The CDR3 DNA reads as TGCAGTGCTGGCCCACAAGTATCAGATACGCAGTATTTT. This rearrangement joins TRBV20-1 to TRBJ2-3, with D uncertain. The CDR3 consists of 13 residues. Germline CDR1 is DFQATT and CDR2 is SNEGSKA (reference sequence). The germline V and J ends were trimmed by 5 bases and 4 bases, with 13 bases remaining between them.

This clonotype was picked up many times. V gene TRBV7-2 combines with J gene TRBJ1-2; 7 nucleotides line up with TRBD1. Trimming took 6 bases from V and 0 from J; bases not matched to a gene: 4. The germline gives CDR1 SGHTA, CDR2 FQGNSA. This CDR3 has 14 amino acids. The CDR3 region has the DNA TGTGCCAGCAGTCGCGGGACAGCTAACTATGGCTACACCTTC. This gives the protein CASSRGTANYGYTF. The full variable domain, in which reference TRBV7-2 and TRBJ1-2 provide the parts outside the CDR3, is GAGVSQSPSNKVTEKGKDVELRCDPISGHTALYWYRQSLGQGLEFLIYFQGNSAPDKSGLPSDRFSAERTGGSVSTLTIQRTQQEDSAVYLCASSRGTANYGYTFGSGTRLTVV.

This clonotype has ten or more counts. The chain joins TRBV20-1 to TRBJ2-1, with D perhaps TRBD2 (5 bases). Germline V gene sequence: CDR1 DFQATT, CDR2 SNEGSKA (reference sequence). V shed 0 bases and J shed 4 bases, with 16 bases lying between them. The CDR3 has 16 amino acids. The CDR3, as DNA: TGCAGTGCTAGAGATAGTATCACGGGGTTATACAATGAGCAGTTCTTC. Translating it yields CSARDSITGLYNEQFF.

The chain couples TRBV19 to TRBJ1-3; the match to TRBD1 covers 11 bases. The germline V gene has CDR1 LNHDA and CDR2 SQIVND (reference sequence). This CDR3 has 17 residues. J lost 1 base, V lost 4 bases, and 6 bases had no gene match. The chain's CDR3 is CASSTGQGAVSGNTIYF. CDR3 in DNA: TGTGCCAGTAGTACAGGACAGGGGGCTGTATCTGGAAACACCATATATTTT.

The rearrangement uses TRBV14 and TRBJ2-7; TRBD2 matches 7 bases. The V and J ends lost 4 bases and 6 bases, in that order; junction bases with no gene match: 9. The CDR3 length is 14 residues. Germline V gene lookup returns CDR1 SGHDN and CDR2 FVKESK. CDR3 nucleotide sequence: TGTGCCAGCAGCCCGACTAGCTATCTCTCCGAGCAGTACTTC. As protein: CASSPTSYLSEQYF.

This clonotype came up many times. The chain links TRBV5-1 to TRBJ2-1, with 7 nucleotides matching TRBD2. This CDR3 has 15 amino acids. Per germline, CDR1 SGHRS and CDR2 YFSETQ. Trimming at V came to 0 bases and at J to 5 bases, leaving 5 bases not matched to a gene. The CDR3: CASSLGAGAHNEQFF. CDR3 coding DNA: TGCGCCAGCAGCTTGGGGGCGGGAGCACACAATGAGCAGTTCTTC.

This clonotype was observed many times. V gene TRBV11-2 combines with J gene TRBJ1-4, with TRBD1 identical over 7 bases. V shed 8 bases and J 5 bases; nucleotides not matched to a gene: 8. Germline V gene lookup returns CDR1 SGHAT and CDR2 FQNNGV. The CDR3 sequence is 14 residues long. The CDR3 coding sequence is TGTGCCAGCCGCCCGGGACAGTTAAATGAAAAACTGTTTTTT. Encoded protein: CASRPGQLNEKLFF.

The V and J genes are TRBV20-1 and TRBJ2-7; 7 bases line up with TRBD1. Trimming removed 4 bases from V and 0 bases from J; junction bases left unmatched: 3. This CDR3 is built from 13 residues. Germline V CDR1 and CDR2: DFQATT, SNEGSKA (reference sequence). The CDR3 is CSAMGQYSYEQYF. In DNA, the CDR3 is TGCAGTGCTATGGGACAGTACTCCTACGAGCAGTACTTC.